This T cell receptor beta chain was captured in a study of blood T cell repertoires in COVID-19 (dated by TCRdb to 2018 to 2021). A note on the overall study: Collaborator samples came from the United States, Italy and Spain and covered acute and convalescent phases of COVID-19. The material from the prospective study consisted of cDNA or gDNA derived from T cells, B-cell-depleted T cells, or PBMCs. Deeply sampled blood TCRbeta repertoires from subjects exposed to, actively infected with, or recovered from COVID-19 were included in the dataset. The repertoires were released in a freely available public database meant as a resource for research on the immune response to SARS-CoV-2. The samples were drawn from the first 160 participants of the ongoing ImmuneRACE study and from some 1,300 subjects provided by 6 global collaborators. A de-identified subject ID, COVID-19 status, age in years and sex were almost always included in the sample metadata. Where available, HLA class I and class II types were taken from metadata supplied by the sample provider and were not determined by assay-based typing. General study outcomes and caveats: The amount of clinical and demographic metadata varied by source and participant and was provided uncurated.

TCRbeta CDR3 regions were amplified from genomic DNA by means of the immunoSEQ Assay, a bias-controlled multiplex PCR. For the original study's pipeline: Nucleated cell counts per sample were estimated from amplification of reference gene primers within the assay. To quantify the absolute abundance of each unique TCRbeta CDR3 rearrangement, sequence reads were collapsed and filtered. For each sample, productive Simpson clonality was calculated as the square root of Simpson's diversity index over productive rearrangements. TCRdb took over this immuneACCESS table, retaining in-frame rearrangements with V and J assigned. Such tables are incomplete; in checked studies, under half of the missing clones stem from an unresolved V gene, and the remainder is unexplained. V and J calls and clone size follow that table, whereas D and trimming were derived from the DNA. The sample includes over 200,000 clones, with over 80% observed a single time. The ten most abundant clones make up roughly 27% of the sample.

Of note for this clone: The antigen it binds to is not known. The sample holds no much larger clone one base away, and base qualities are not on file.

Collaborating institutions collected whole blood in K2EDTA tubes following their own protocols. For TCRbeta analysis, collaborator samples were shipped as frozen whole blood, as isolated PBMCs, or as DNA extracted from either sample type. V ends up 6 bases short and J 4 bases short, with an unmatched junction base count of 9. The germline V gene (reference sequence) specifies SSHAT as CDR1 and FNYEAQ as CDR2. From cysteine to phenylalanine, the CDR3 is 15 amino acids long. This entry keeps only the CDR3 DNA: 45 bases, framed from base 1. The source of this sequence is a man aged 40-49 years with acute or convalescent COVID-19. The sequencing input was peripheral blood. The sequence is built from TRBV7-7 and TRBJ2-1, and TRBD1 matches 7 of the central bases. CDR3 reads: CASSLDIQGYNEQFF. The sequenced DNA is TGTGCCAGCAGTCTTGATATACAGGGGTACAATGAGCAGTTCTTC.